This TCR beta chain was recorded in a study of T cells after yellow fever vaccination. Study-level findings and limits: Across the CD4 and CD8 compartments, a small share of clonotypes was present in both. FACS-sorted repertoires could harbor abundant contaminating bulk-population clonotypes.

By 5'RACE template switching, TCR cDNA was produced, with a universal primer site and UMIs added in the process. TCRdb fed the 5' RACE reads into MiXCR, producing one record per CDR3 protein. The sample contains hundreds of thousands of distinct CDR3 sequences, around 19% of which appear only once. Germline CDR1 reads MNHEY; CDR2 reads SVGEGT. This CDR3 has 16 amino acids. Trimming removed 2 bases from V and 1 base from J, with 14 bases in between. On this clonotype: Its antigen is unidentified.

V gene TRBV6-2 or TRBV6-3 combines with J gene TRBJ1-2, with D perhaps TRBD1 (5 bases). This clonotype was sampled from a man in his late teens or twenties who received the YFV17D yellow fever vaccine. Sequenced here: PBMCs, sampled before the yellow fever booster vaccination. The CDR3 bases are TGTGCCAGCAGTTACGCGCAGAGGGGATTTAACTATGGCTACACCTTC. Its protein product is CASSYAQRGFNYGYTF.